This is a list of T cell receptor beta chains from one sample in a study of blood T cell repertoires in COVID-19. Here immunoSEQ multiplex PCR was the method, and the copy in TCRdb shows in-frame clones only, minus some. The repertoire holds about 370,000 clones, with around 87% as singletons. The sample taken for sequencing was peripheral blood. These receptors all stem from a woman aged 25 to 45 with COVID-19, enrolled during active disease. CDR3s include the opening cysteine and the closing phenylalanine or tryptophan. The order of the fields is J gene, V gene, clone size, CDR3 length, CDR3 protein. Expanded clones get a size class; other rows say once, few or many, or leave the size out.

j_call: TRBJ1-3
v_call: TRBV24-1
clone_size: NA
cdr3_length: 15
cdr3_aa: CATRQGADSGNTIYF

j_call: TRBJ2-7
v_call: TRBV12-5
clone_size: few
cdr3_length: 17
cdr3_aa: CASGSTPGTGGNYEQYF

j_call: TRBJ2-3
v_call: TRBV6-5
clone_size: NA
cdr3_length: 15
cdr3_aa: CASSYSGDNTDTQYF

j_call: TRBJ2-7
v_call: TRBV18
clone_size: NA
cdr3_length: 13
cdr3_aa: CASSPAQNYEQYF

j_call: TRBJ2-2
v_call: TRBV24-1
clone_size: NA
cdr3_length: 17
cdr3_aa: CATSRLAGASNTGELFF

j_call: TRBJ2-7
v_call: TRBV5-1
clone_size: NA
cdr3_length: 15
cdr3_aa: CASRFGLAGVYEQYF

j_call: TRBJ2-5
v_call: TRBV6-5
clone_size: NA
cdr3_length: 15
cdr3_aa: CASSYLGLAGGTQYF

j_call: TRBJ2-7
v_call: TRBV5-5
clone_size: NA
cdr3_length: 17
cdr3_aa: CASSLLLAGGFSYEQYF

j_call: TRBJ2-5
v_call: TRBV30
clone_size: NA
cdr3_length: 13
cdr3_aa: CAWSIGNQETQYF

j_call: TRBJ2-7
v_call: TRBV13
clone_size: NA
cdr3_length: 15
cdr3_aa: CASSLADRGGLEQYF

j_call: TRBJ1-5
v_call: TRBV4-1
clone_size: NA
cdr3_length: 15
cdr3_aa: CASSGTGLRNQPQHF

j_call: TRBJ2-7
v_call: TRBV4-1
clone_size: NA
cdr3_length: 13
cdr3_aa: CASSQSSGYEQYF

j_call: TRBJ2-3
v_call: TRBV19
clone_size: NA
cdr3_length: 15
cdr3_aa: CASSLISGGEDTQYF

j_call: TRBJ1-1
v_call: TRBV28
clone_size: NA
cdr3_length: 15
cdr3_aa: CASSPGDREGTEAFF

j_call: TRBJ1-1
v_call: TRBV7-8
clone_size: NA
cdr3_length: 16
cdr3_aa: CASSPGVRGEGTEAFF

j_call: TRBJ2-3
v_call: TRBV2
clone_size: NA
cdr3_length: 15
cdr3_aa: CASRTLAGVTDTQYF

j_call: TRBJ2-3
v_call: TRBV5-1
clone_size: NA
cdr3_length: 13
cdr3_aa: CASSFDSADTQYF

j_call: TRBJ2-7
v_call: TRBV27
clone_size: NA
cdr3_length: 16
cdr3_aa: CASSLRTPPGTYEQYF

j_call: TRBJ2-7
v_call: TRBV5-1
clone_size: NA
cdr3_length: 15
cdr3_aa: CASSYKREGRYEQYF

j_call: TRBJ1-4
v_call: TRBV7-6
clone_size: NA
cdr3_length: 18
cdr3_aa: CASSLVLVTGGFGEKLFF

j_call: TRBJ2-7
v_call: TRBV29-1
clone_size: NA
cdr3_length: 14
cdr3_aa: CSVGPAGGVYEQYF

j_call: TRBJ2-7
v_call: TRBV18
clone_size: NA
cdr3_length: 14
cdr3_aa: CASSENRGPYEQYF

j_call: TRBJ2-1
v_call: TRBV3-1/TRBV3-2
clone_size: NA
cdr3_length: 17
cdr3_aa: CASSPKRSRNSYNEQFF

j_call: TRBJ1-2
v_call: TRBV10-3
clone_size: NA
cdr3_length: 12
cdr3_aa: CASGESNYGYTF

j_call: TRBJ2-3
v_call: TRBV23-1
clone_size: once
cdr3_length: 17
cdr3_aa: CASSQIGTSGITDTQYF

j_call: TRBJ2-3
v_call: TRBV7-9
clone_size: NA
cdr3_length: 13
cdr3_aa: CARSPLPKDTQYF

j_call: TRBJ2-6
v_call: TRBV6-5
clone_size: few
cdr3_length: 16
cdr3_aa: CASSYGEISGANVLTF

j_call: TRBJ2-1
v_call: TRBV7-9
clone_size: NA
cdr3_length: 15
cdr3_aa: CASSSGLAGVHEQFF

j_call: TRBJ1-6
v_call: TRBV4-1
clone_size: NA
cdr3_length: 19
cdr3_aa: CASSLQGWAQSSYNSPLHF

j_call: TRBJ1-4
v_call: TRBV2
clone_size: once
cdr3_length: 13
cdr3_aa: CASKVNRGQKLFF

j_call: TRBJ2-2
v_call: TRBV13
clone_size: NA
cdr3_length: 16
cdr3_aa: CASSSTTGLGSGELFF

j_call: TRBJ2-4
v_call: TRBV29-1
clone_size: once
cdr3_length: 18
cdr3_aa: CSVGDLRLSGFAKNIQYF

j_call: TRBJ1-1
v_call: TRBV27
clone_size: NA
cdr3_length: 13
cdr3_aa: CASSFFLNTEAFF

j_call: TRBJ2-7
v_call: TRBV4-3
clone_size: NA
cdr3_length: 16
cdr3_aa: CASSQVFPGQGYEQYF

j_call: TRBJ2-2
v_call: TRBV4-1
clone_size: few
cdr3_length: 19
cdr3_aa: CASSHPKIGQGMNTGELFF

j_call: TRBJ1-1
v_call: TRBV5-1
clone_size: NA
cdr3_length: 14
cdr3_aa: CASSLGAMNTEAFF

j_call: TRBJ2-7
v_call: TRBV30
clone_size: NA
cdr3_length: 16
cdr3_aa: CAWSVRLGTGAIEQYF

j_call: TRBJ1-2
v_call: TRBV20-1
clone_size: NA
cdr3_length: 10
cdr3_aa: CSARGRVDTF

j_call: TRBJ2-7
v_call: TRBV7-6
clone_size: NA
cdr3_length: 15
cdr3_aa: CASSLSSGPSYEQYF

j_call: TRBJ1-5
v_call: TRBV11-2
clone_size: NA
cdr3_length: 15
cdr3_aa: CASSRGQQSNQPQHF

j_call: TRBJ2-7
v_call: TRBV5-8
clone_size: NA
cdr3_length: 15
cdr3_aa: CASSLSGRGAYEQYF

j_call: TRBJ2-2
v_call: TRBV27
clone_size: NA
cdr3_length: 17
cdr3_aa: CASSFFLSGGATGELFF

j_call: TRBJ2-1
v_call: TRBV21-1
clone_size: NA
cdr3_length: 17
cdr3_aa: CASSKGLAGRSYNEQFF

j_call: TRBJ2-1
v_call: TRBV7-2
clone_size: NA
cdr3_length: 15
cdr3_aa: CASSPSRGLYNEQFF

j_call: TRBJ1-2
v_call: TRBV3-1/TRBV3-2
clone_size: once
cdr3_length: 13
cdr3_aa: CASSQGGRAGYTF

j_call: TRBJ2-2
v_call: TRBV5-8
clone_size: NA
cdr3_length: 15
cdr3_aa: CASSRTSANTGELFF

j_call: TRBJ2-1
v_call: TRBV7-2
clone_size: NA
cdr3_length: 15
cdr3_aa: CASSSVTGGLNEQFF

j_call: TRBJ2-7
v_call: TRBV7-9
clone_size: NA
cdr3_length: 14
cdr3_aa: CASSLVAGVGEQYF

j_call: TRBJ2-5
v_call: TRBV19
clone_size: NA
cdr3_length: 17
cdr3_aa: CASSSPRGPPYQETQYF

j_call: TRBJ2-7
v_call: TRBV6-5
clone_size: once
cdr3_length: 14
cdr3_aa: CASSRGTSGNEQYF

j_call: TRBJ1-5
v_call: TRBV2
clone_size: NA
cdr3_length: 16
cdr3_aa: CASSTGQGAWNQPQHF

j_call: TRBJ2-3
v_call: TRBV4-1
clone_size: once
cdr3_length: 14
cdr3_aa: CASSRQGVADTQYF

j_call: TRBJ2-3
v_call: TRBV4-3
clone_size: few
cdr3_length: 15
cdr3_aa: CASSQEGLAGDTQYF

j_call: TRBJ1-5
v_call: TRBV28
clone_size: NA
cdr3_length: 14
cdr3_aa: CASSLSGNYQPQHF

j_call: TRBJ2-1
v_call: TRBV19
clone_size: NA
cdr3_length: 15
cdr3_aa: CASSIGPGGYNEQFF

j_call: TRBJ2-2
v_call: TRBV19
clone_size: NA
cdr3_length: 11
cdr3_aa: CASSIGPGVFF

j_call: TRBJ2-5
v_call: TRBV5-1
clone_size: NA
cdr3_length: 16
cdr3_aa: CASSKGPTGGQETQYF